This TCR beta chain was sequenced for a study of T cell repertoires in cytomegalovirus infection. Looking at the study overall: CMV infection plus the matching HLA type was flagged by public TCR beta signatures. Study observations and caveats: Carriers of CMV and the relevant HLA type were discriminated by public TCR beta frequency. CMV-specific TCR beta clonotypes restricted by HLA-C dominated the ex vivo response.

TCRdb itself ran the reads through MiXCR, one entry per CDR3 protein. The table has about 150,000 distinct CDR3 sequences, 23% seen once. This clonotype was seen repeatedly, ten times or more. Its specificity is not known. The CDR3 runs 14 residues. Trimming removed 6 bases at V and 2 bases at J, with 10 bases between. The receptor was isolated from a human donor in good health (CMV status not recorded). Some clones in this sample may be carry-over from other donors' samples. Material for sequencing was PBMCs. V gene TRBV12-3 or TRBV12-4 combines with J gene TRBJ2-2, with D perhaps TRBD1 or TRBD2 (5 bases each). CDR3 sequence reads: CASSRDGNTGELFF. The DNA of the CDR3 is TGTGCCAGCAGCCGGGACGGAAACACCGGGGAGCTGTTTTTT.